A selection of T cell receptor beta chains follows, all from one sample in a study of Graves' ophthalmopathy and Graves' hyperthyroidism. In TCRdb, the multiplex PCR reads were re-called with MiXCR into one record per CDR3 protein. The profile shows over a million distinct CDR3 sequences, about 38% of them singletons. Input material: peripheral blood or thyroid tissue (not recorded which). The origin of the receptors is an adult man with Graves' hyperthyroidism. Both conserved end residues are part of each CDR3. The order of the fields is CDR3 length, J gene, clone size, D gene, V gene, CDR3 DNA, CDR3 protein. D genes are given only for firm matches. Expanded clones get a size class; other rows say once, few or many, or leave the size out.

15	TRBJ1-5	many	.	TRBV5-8	TGTGCCAGCAGCGCGAACACCCGAGGCAATCAGCCCCAGCATTTT	CASSANTRGNQPQHF
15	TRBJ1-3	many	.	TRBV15	TGTGCCACCAGCGAGCAGGGGACATTCGGAAACACCATATATTTT	CATSEQGTFGNTIYF
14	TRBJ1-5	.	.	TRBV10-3	TGTGCCATCAGCGCGGGCCGAGGGGATCAGCCCCAGCATTTT	CAISAGRGDQPQHF
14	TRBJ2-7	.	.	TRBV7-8	TGTGCCAGCAGTACTAGATCAGGGACCTACGAGCAGTACTTC	CASSTRSGTYEQYF
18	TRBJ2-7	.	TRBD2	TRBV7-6	TGTGCCAGCAGCTCTCTTCCGGGGACTAGCGCGAATCCCTACGAGCAGTACTTC	CASSSLPGTSANPYEQYF
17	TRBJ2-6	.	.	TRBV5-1	TGCGCCAGCAGCTATAGGACAGCTCGCTCTGGGGCCAACGTCCTGACTTTC	CASSYRTARSGANVLTF
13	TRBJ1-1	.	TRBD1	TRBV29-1	TGCAGCGATACGACAGGGACAGTCTCTGAAGCTTTCTTT	CSDTTGTVSEAFF
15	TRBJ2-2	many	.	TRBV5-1	TGCGCCAGCAGCTTGGCCTTAGGGAACACCGGGGAGCTGTTTTTT	CASSLALGNTGELFF
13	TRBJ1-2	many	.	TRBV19	TGTGCCAGTAGTATTGGAGCTAACTATGGCTACACCTTC	CASSIGANYGYTF
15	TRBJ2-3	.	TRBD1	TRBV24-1	TGTACCACCAGTGAAGCAGGGGGCTATACAGATACGCAGTATTTT	CTTSEAGGYTDTQYF
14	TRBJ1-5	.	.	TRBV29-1	TGCAGCGTGGTTGACCCGATTAGCAATCAGCCCCAGCATTTT	CSVVDPISNQPQHF
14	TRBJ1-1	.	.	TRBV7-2	TGTGCCAGCAGCTTCCCCAGTTTGTACACTGAAGCTTTCTTT	CASSFPSLYTEAFF
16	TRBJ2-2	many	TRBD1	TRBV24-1	TGTGCCACCAGTGATTTTGGGACAGGGCCGGTCGGGGAGCTGTTTTTT	CATSDFGTGPVGELFF
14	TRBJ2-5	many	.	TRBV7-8	TGTGCCAGCAGCTTATACGGGGCCGTAGAGACCCAGTACTTC	CASSLYGAVETQYF
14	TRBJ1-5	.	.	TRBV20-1	TGCAGTGCTAGAGATCAACGGGGGAATCAGCCCCAGCATTTT	CSARDQRGNQPQHF
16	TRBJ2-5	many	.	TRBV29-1	.	CSVLGLAVLSWETQYF
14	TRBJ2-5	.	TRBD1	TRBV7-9	TGTGCCAGCAGACGTACAGGGGACCAAGAGACCCAGTACTTC	CASRRTGDQETQYF
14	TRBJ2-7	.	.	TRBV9	TGTGCCAGCAGCTTCCAACAAGTCTCCTACGAGCAGTACTTC	CASSFQQVSYEQYF
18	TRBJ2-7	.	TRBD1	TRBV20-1	TGCAGTGCTTCGAAGAGTGCCAACGCGGGACAGGGCCTTTACGAGCAGTACTTC	CSASKSANAGQGLYEQYF
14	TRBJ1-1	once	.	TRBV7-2	TGTGCCAGCAGCCAGCATGCAGGGAACACTGAAGCTTTCTTT	CASSQHAGNTEAFF
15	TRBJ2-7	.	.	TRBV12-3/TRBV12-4	TGTGCCAGCAGCCCTTCTAGCGCGATCTCCTACGAGCAGTACTTC	CASSPSSAISYEQYF
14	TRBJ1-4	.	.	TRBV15	TGTGCCACCAGCGAGAGTGCAACTAATGAAAAACTGTTTTTT	CATSESATNEKLFF
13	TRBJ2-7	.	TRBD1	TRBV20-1	TGCAGTGCTCTCCGGGACAGGGTCTACGAGCAGTACTTC	CSALRDRVYEQYF
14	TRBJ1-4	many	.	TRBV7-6	TGTGCCAGCAGCTTAAAGACAAATAATGAAAAACTGTTTTTT	CASSLKTNNEKLFF
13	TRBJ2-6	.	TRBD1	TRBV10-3	TGTGCCACTCTAGGGGACAGGGGAAACGTCCTGACTTTC	CATLGDRGNVLTF